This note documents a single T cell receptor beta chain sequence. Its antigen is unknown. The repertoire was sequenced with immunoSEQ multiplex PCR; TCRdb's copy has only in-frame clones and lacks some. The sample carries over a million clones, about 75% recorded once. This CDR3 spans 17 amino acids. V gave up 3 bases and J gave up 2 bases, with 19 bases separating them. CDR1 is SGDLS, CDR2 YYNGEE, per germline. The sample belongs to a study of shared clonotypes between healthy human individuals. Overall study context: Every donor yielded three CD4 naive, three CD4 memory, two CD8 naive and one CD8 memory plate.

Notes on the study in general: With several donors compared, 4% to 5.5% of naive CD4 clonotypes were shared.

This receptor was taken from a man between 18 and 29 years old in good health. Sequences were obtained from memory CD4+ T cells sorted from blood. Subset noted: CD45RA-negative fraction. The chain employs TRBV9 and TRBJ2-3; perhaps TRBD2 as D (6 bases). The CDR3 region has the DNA TGTGCCAGCAGCGGTGGTCGGCGGGACTGGGCCACAGATACGCAGTATTTT. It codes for CASSGGRRDWATDTQYF.